This TCR beta chain was found in a study of blood T cell repertoires in COVID-19. Some clones are missing from TCRdb's copy, which holds only in-frame ones; the method was immunoSEQ multiplex PCR. The sample comprises fewer than 700,000 clones, 85% to 90% of which are singletons, and 7.8% rests with the top ten. Seattle participants joined during active infection and were tracked over time. V shed 7 bases and J shed 3 bases, with 15 bases lying between them. The CDR3 covers 13 residues. Looked up from germline, CDR1 is GTSNPN and CDR2 is SVGIG (reference sequence). Specimen: peripheral blood. V usage is TRBV30 and J usage is TRBJ1-2; D is uncertain. The receptor was derived from a woman aged 45-59 years with COVID-19, enrolled during active disease. Written as DNA, the CDR3 is TGTGCCTTCGTCCGGGGAGAGGACTATGGCTACACCTTC. It encodes CAFVRGEDYGYTF.